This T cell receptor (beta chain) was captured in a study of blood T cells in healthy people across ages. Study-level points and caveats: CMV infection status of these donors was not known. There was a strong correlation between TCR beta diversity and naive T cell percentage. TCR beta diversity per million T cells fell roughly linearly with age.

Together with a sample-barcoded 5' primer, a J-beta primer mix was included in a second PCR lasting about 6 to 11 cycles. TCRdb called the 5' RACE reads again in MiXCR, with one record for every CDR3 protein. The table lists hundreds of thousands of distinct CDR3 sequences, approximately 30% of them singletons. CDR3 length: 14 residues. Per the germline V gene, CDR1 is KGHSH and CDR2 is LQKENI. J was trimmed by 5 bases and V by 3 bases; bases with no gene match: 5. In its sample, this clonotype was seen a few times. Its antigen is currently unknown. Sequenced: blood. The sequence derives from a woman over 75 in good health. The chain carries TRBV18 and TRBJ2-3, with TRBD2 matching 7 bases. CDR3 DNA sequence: TGTGCCAGCTCACCGGTAGGGAGGGGAGATACGCAGTATTTT. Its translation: CASSPVGRGDTQYF.